A selection of T cell receptor beta chains follows, all from one sample in a study of response to subunit inactivated influenza vaccine. TCRdb ran MiXCR on the RT-PCR reads and lists one entry per CDR3 protein. The repertoire consists of hundreds of thousands of distinct CDR3 sequences, with approximately 11% occurring once and the leading ten covering 10% to 15%. The material was PBMCs from blood, obtained 45 days after vaccination. Source of these receptors: a man aged 45-65 years who received an inactivated influenza vaccine. Both conserved end residues are part of each CDR3. Each record gives: V gene, J gene, CDR3 protein.

TRBV11-2,TRBJ2-5,CASSLEPGPDQYF
TRBV6-5,TRBJ2-1,CASSYPERWDEQFF
TRBV9,TRBJ2-4,CASSVGVSSKNIQHF
TRBV24-1,TRBJ2-1,CATSDPTSGNNEQFF
TRBV28,TRBJ1-5,CASSADQPQHF
TRBV6-5,TRBJ1-1,CASSYRVPTEAFF
TRBV9,TRBJ2-1,CASSVVNGMGNEQFF
TRBV6-1,TRBJ2-7,CASSKMRLAGAYEQYF
TRBV4-2,TRBJ2-7,CASSAWDLYSYEQYF
TRBV5-5,TRBJ2-2,CASSFLGSTTGELFF
TRBV12-3/TRBV12-4,TRBJ2-3,CASSRTETDTQYF
TRBV6-2/TRBV6-3,TRBJ2-3,CASRHPPASDTQYF
TRBV27,TRBJ2-7,CASRKNDEQYF
TRBV21-1,TRBJ2-7,CASSKVPSGRPGGTWQYF
TRBV27,TRBJ2-1,CASAGPRYNEQFF
TRBV7-2,TRBJ2-7,CASSSGTNSYTKQYF
TRBV10-2,TRBJ2-3,CASSETSGGSYIDTQYF
TRBV25-1,TRBJ2-7,CASSEGDSLLKAYEQYF
TRBV27,TRBJ2-1,CASSLSTGRAANEQFF
TRBV21-1,TRBJ2-1,CASSKGRRGSYNEQFF
TRBV28,TRBJ2-5,CASKPGQETQYF
TRBV15,TRBJ2-1,CASGWGSSYNEQFF